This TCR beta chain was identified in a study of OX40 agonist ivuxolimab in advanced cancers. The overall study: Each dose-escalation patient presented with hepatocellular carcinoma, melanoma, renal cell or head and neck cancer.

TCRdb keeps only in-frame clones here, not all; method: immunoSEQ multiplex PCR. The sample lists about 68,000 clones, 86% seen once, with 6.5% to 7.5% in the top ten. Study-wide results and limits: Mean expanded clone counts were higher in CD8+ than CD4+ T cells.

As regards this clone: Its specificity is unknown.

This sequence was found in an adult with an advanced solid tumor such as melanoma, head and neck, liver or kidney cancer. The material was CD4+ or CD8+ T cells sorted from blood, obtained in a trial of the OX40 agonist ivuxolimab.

For the CDR3, the DNA is TGTGCCAGCAGCCCTAGAGGAGGGGCCGGCGCAGATACGCAGTATTTT. It translates to CASSPRGGAGADTQYF. The chain links TRBV9 to TRBJ2-3, with D maybe TRBD2 (6 bases). The CDR3 totals 16 residues. Germline V lookup: CDR1 SGDLS, CDR2 YYNGEE. V was trimmed by 4 bases and J by 4 bases, leaving 19 bases between them.